The following is a TCR beta chain sequence with its context. The antigen remains unidentified. Samples underwent the assay at deep level. Assay used: immunoSEQ multiplex PCR; TCRdb lists only in-frame clones, some missing. In the table there are about 490,000 clones, about 82% of which are singletons. Trimming took 1 base from V and 9 from J, leaving 13 bases between them. Germline loops: CDR1 SGHRS, CDR2 YFSETQ. This CDR3 is built from 13 residues. This sample is part of a study of shared clonotypes between healthy human individuals. General study results and limits: Represented genetic and exposure-history diversity was restricted by having few donors.

The J gene is TRBJ1-1, the V gene TRBV5-1; no clear D. The TCR was taken from a woman aged 40 to 50 in good health. Some clones in this sample may be carry-over from other donors' samples. Material: PBMCs. The CDR3 sequence: CASSLTPGSQAFF. CDR3 nucleotides: TGCGCCAGCAGCTTGACCCCGGGGTCCCAAGCTTTCTTT.